The entry that follows covers one TCR beta chain sequence. Its antigen is not known. Assay: immunoSEQ multiplex PCR; the TCRdb copy retains only in-frame clones and omits some. The sample yields 70,000 to 90,000 clones, around 87% seen once. The data were obtained in a study of T cell responses to AZD1222 COVID-19 vaccine. General study results and limits: Reports indicate that nearly half of spike-specific TCRs are directed at unmutated variant regions. An increase in Spike-specific TCR breadth and depth was observed after two AZD1222 doses.

Second-dose intervals near 4 or 12 weeks were combined. The CDR3 extends over 14 amino acids. Germline V gene sequence: CDR1 WNHNN, CDR2 SYGVQD (reference sequence). The ends lost 0 bases at V and 5 bases at J; junction bases unmatched: 1. The V call is TRBV10-1, the J call TRBJ2-3, with 8 bases fitting TRBD1. The sequence was collected from an adult who received the AZD1222 COVID-19 vaccine. The sample here was peripheral blood, taken 28 days after the second AZD1222 dose. The CDR3 coding sequence is TGCGCCAGCAGTGAGTCCACAGGGGGAGATACGCAGTATTTT. Its translation is CASSESTGGDTQYF.